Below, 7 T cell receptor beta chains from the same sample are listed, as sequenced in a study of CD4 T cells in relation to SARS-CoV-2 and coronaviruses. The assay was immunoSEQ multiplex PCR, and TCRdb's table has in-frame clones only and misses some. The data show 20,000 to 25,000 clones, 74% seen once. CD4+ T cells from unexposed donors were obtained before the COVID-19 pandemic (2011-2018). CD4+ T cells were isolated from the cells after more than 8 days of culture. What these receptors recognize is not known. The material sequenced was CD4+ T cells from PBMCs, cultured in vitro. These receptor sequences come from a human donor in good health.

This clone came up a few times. The CDR3 DNA follows: TGTGCCAGCAGCTTGGAGGCAGGGTTGTCACCCCTCCACTTT. Residues: CASSLEAGLSPLHF. The chain joins TRBV5-5 to TRBJ1-6; possibly TRBD1 for D (5 bases). Germline CDR1 and CDR2: SGHKS and YYEKEE (reference sequence). V was trimmed by 0 bases and J by 10 bases, leaving 11 bases between them. CDR3 length: 14 residues.

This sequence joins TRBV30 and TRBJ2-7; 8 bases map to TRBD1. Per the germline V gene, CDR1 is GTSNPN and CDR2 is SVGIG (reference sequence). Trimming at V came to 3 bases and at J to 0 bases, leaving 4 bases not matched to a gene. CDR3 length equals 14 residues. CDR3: CAWRGTGTSYEQYF. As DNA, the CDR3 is TGTGCCTGGAGGGGGACAGGAACCTCCTACGAGCAGTACTTC.

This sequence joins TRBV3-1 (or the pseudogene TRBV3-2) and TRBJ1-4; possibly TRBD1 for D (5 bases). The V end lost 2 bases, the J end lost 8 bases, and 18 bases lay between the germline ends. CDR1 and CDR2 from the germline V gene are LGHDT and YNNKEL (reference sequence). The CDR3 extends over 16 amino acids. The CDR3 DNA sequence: TGTGCCAGCAGCCAAAACCCCGGGACTGTTCGCGAAAAACTGTTTTTT. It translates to CASSQNPGTVREKLFF.

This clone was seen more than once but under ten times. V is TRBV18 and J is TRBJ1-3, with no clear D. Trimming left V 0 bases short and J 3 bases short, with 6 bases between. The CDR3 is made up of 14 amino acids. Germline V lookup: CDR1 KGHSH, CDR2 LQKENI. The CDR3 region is CASSPPSGGNTIYF. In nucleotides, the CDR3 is TGTGCCAGCTCACCACCGTCAGGTGGAAACACCATATATTTT.

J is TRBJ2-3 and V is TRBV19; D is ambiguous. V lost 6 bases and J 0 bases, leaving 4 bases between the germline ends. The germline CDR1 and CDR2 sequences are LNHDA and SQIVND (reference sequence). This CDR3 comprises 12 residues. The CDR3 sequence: CASRGSTDTQYF. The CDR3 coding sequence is TGTGCCAGTAGGGGGAGCACAGATACGCAGTATTTT.

CDR3 sequence: CASSYSRDRYNEQFF. The CDR3 DNA is TGTGCCAGCAGTTACTCCCGGGACAGATACAATGAGCAGTTCTTC. The chain employs TRBV6-5 and TRBJ2-1; 7 bases align to TRBD1. Trimming at V came to 0 bases and at J to 4 bases, leaving 3 bases not matched to a gene. Germline V gene data show CDR1 as MNHEY and CDR2 as SVGAGI. The length of the CDR3 is 15 residues.

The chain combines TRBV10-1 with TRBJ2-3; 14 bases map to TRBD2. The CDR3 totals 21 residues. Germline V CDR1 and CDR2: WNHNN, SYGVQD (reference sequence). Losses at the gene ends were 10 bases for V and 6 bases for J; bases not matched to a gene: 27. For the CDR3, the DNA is TGCGCCAAAACTCGACTAGCGGGAGGGCCCCGCCCACCATTCTCTAGGGATACGCAGTATTTT. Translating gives CAKTRLAGGPRPPFSRDTQYF.